Shown below are 17 T cell receptor beta chains from a single sample sequenced in a study of cytomegalovirus exposure and HLA in healthy donors. PCR primers comprised 60 Vbeta and 13 Jbeta primers. Assay used: immunoSEQ multiplex PCR; TCRdb lists only in-frame clones, some missing. The sample has some 130,000 clones, and its top ten clones hold roughly 1.7%. Source material: PBMCs. The receptors derive from a woman between 40 and 55 years old in good health and CMV-seropositive.

The chain combines TRBV2 with TRBJ1-5, with unresolved D. The CDR3 has 15 residues. V lost 5 bases and J 5 bases, leaving 16 bases between the germline ends. Germline loops: CDR1 SNHLY, CDR2 FYNNEI. CDR3 protein: CASSRIQSADQPQHF. The CDR3 DNA reads TGTGCCAGCAGTCGAATTCAATCGGCGGATCAGCCCCAGCATTTT.

V gene TRBV7-2 combines with J gene TRBJ2-5; possibly TRBD2 for D (5 bases). The CDR3 spans 13 residues. The germline V gene has CDR1 SGHTA and CDR2 FQGNSA. V was cut by 3 bases and J by 4 bases, with 9 bases left in between. CDR3 amino acids: CASSFSDRETQYF. The CDR3 region has the DNA TGTGCCAGCAGCTTTAGCGACCGAGAGACCCAGTACTTC.

The chain links TRBV28 to TRBJ1-3; unclear D gene. V lost 2 bases and J lost 8, with 7 bases in between. Germline V CDR1 and CDR2: MDHEN, SYDVKM. This CDR3 contains 12 residues. Written as DNA, the CDR3 is TGTGCCAGCAGTTTAGAGTCCCACACCATATATTTT. This translates into CASSLESHTIYF. The variable domain in full, completed from reference TRBV28 and TRBJ1-3, reads DVKVTQSSRYLVKRTGEKVFLECVQDMDHENMFWYRQDPGLGLRLIYFSYDVKMKEKGDIPEGYSVSREKKERFSLILESASTNQTSMYLCASSLESHTIYFGEGSWLTVV.

The J gene is TRBJ2-2, the V gene TRBV5-1; TRBD2 might be the D (6 bases). V lost 4 bases and J lost 2, with 12 bases in between. This CDR3 has 15 amino acids. Germline-derived CDR1 and CDR2 are SGHRS and YFSETQ. CDR3 in amino acids: CASSNRRGNTGELFF. CDR3 sequence (DNA): TGCGCCAGCAGCAATCGGAGGGGAAACACCGGGGAGCTGTTTTTT.

The gene calls are TRBV6-1 and TRBJ2-7; 8 bases match TRBD2. CDR1 and CDR2 from the germline V gene are MNHNS and SASEGT. The CDR3 contains 13 residues. Trimming took 6 bases from V and 4 from J; bases not matched to a gene: 5. The CDR3 loop is CASSRTSKYEQYF. The DNA for the CDR3 is TGTGCCAGCAGCCGGACTAGCAAGTACGAGCAGTACTTC.

The rearrangement links TRBV6-5 to TRBJ1-3, with 9 bases that match TRBD1. Germline V gene sequence: CDR1 MNHEY, CDR2 SVGAGI. The CDR3 covers 14 residues. V lost 6 bases, J lost 7 bases, and 7 bases stayed unmatched. The CDR3 is CASSRQGVENTIYF. The DNA of the CDR3 is TGTGCCAGCAGCCGACAGGGGGTTGAGAACACCATATATTTT.

J is TRBJ2-1 and V is TRBV27; 7 nucleotides agree with TRBD2. The junction had 2 bases not matched to a gene; V was cut back by 2 bases and J by 4 bases. There are 14 residues in the CDR3. Germline CDR1 is MNHEY and CDR2 is SMNVEV (reference sequence). CDR3 residues: CASSLGSGYNEQFF. CDR3 DNA sequence: TGTGCCAGCAGTTTAGGTAGCGGGTACAATGAGCAGTTCTTC.

The chain uses TRBV5-6 and TRBJ1-3; maybe TRBD1 (5 bases). Trimming removed 1 base at V and 0 bases at J, with 14 bases between. This CDR3 region has 17 residues. Germline values: CDR1 SGHDT, CDR2 YYEEEE. The CDR3 nucleotides are TGTGCCAGCAGCTTGCCAGGGAGGGAACTCTCTGGAAACACCATATATTTT. This sequence encodes CASSLPGRELSGNTIYF.

CDR3 DNA sequence: TGTGCCAGCAGCCGCCCCACAGTATACGAGCAGTACTTC. This codes for CASSRPTVYEQYF. The gene calls are TRBV28 and TRBJ2-7; D is undetermined. This CDR3 comprises 13 residues. Germline V lookup: CDR1 MDHEN, CDR2 SYDVKM. Trimming left V 6 bases short and J 4 bases short, with 13 bases between.

This rearrangement joins TRBV7-8 to TRBJ2-7, with 8 bases matching TRBD2. Germline values: CDR1 SGHVS, CDR2 FQNEAQ. J gave up 6 bases and V 1 base, and 11 bases lay outside the gene matches. There are 16 residues in the CDR3. The CDR3 region is CASSLDIGTRGGEQYF. The CDR3 nucleotides read TGTGCCAGCAGCTTAGATATCGGGACTAGAGGCGGCGAGCAGTACTTC.

J is TRBJ1-3 and V is TRBV4-1; 8 nucleotides match TRBD1. This CDR3 is 18 amino acids long. The V gene's germline CDR1 is MGHRA and CDR2 YSYEKL. The V and J ends lost 5 bases and 0 bases, in that order; junction bases with no gene match: 12. CDR3 in amino acids: CASSSGQAITRSGNTIYF. The CDR3 DNA reads as TGCGCCAGCAGCTCGGGACAGGCCATAACTCGCTCTGGAAACACCATATATTTT.

The chain employs TRBV10-3 and TRBJ1-2; 7 nucleotides agree with TRBD1. The CDR3 spans 14 residues. Germline V gene data show CDR1 as ENHRY and CDR2 as SYGVKD. J lost 5 bases, V lost 5 bases, and 8 bases had no gene match. The DNA for the CDR3 is TGTGCCATCAGTAAACCGGGACAGCAGTATGGCTACACCTTC. Translated: CAISKPGQQYGYTF.

The chain carries TRBV5-1 and TRBJ2-7, with a weak D call TRBD2 (6 bases). V lost 3 bases and J lost 0, with 10 bases in between. The CDR3 spans 14 residues. Per germline, CDR1 SGHRS and CDR2 YFSETQ. The CDR3: CASSSGTLSYEQYF. The CDR3 DNA sequence: TGCGCCAGCAGCTCCGGGACTCTCTCCTACGAGCAGTACTTC.

The rearrangement links TRBV28 to TRBJ2-2; TRBD1 aligns across 10 bases. The CDR3 extends over 15 amino acids. Germline loops: CDR1 MDHEN, CDR2 SYDVKM. With 10 bases clipped from V and 6 bases from J, the junction kept 11 bases outside the gene matches. CDR3 in amino acids: CATFERTGGAGELFF. The CDR3 DNA is TGTGCCACCTTTGAAAGGACAGGGGGGGCCGGGGAGCTGTTTTTT. Together with reference TRBV28 and TRBJ2-2, the CDR3 gives the full variable domain: DVKVTQSSRYLVKRTGEKVFLECVQDMDHENMFWYRQDPGLGLRLIYFSYDVKMKEKGDIPEGYSVSREKKERFSLILESASTNQTSMYLCATFERTGGAGELFFGEGSRLTVL.

The chain links TRBV2 to TRBJ1-1; 10 nucleotides line up with TRBD1. The CDR3 runs to 16 residues. The V gene end was trimmed by 2 bases and the J gene end by 0 bases; junction bases not matched to a gene: 3. CDR1 and CDR2 (germline): SNHLY, FYNNEI. CDR3 DNA: TGTGCCAGCAGTGAAAAGGGACAGGGGCTGAACACTGAAGCTTTCTTT. This encodes CASSEKGQGLNTEAFF. Variable domain in full (rest from reference TRBV2 and TRBJ1-1): EPEVTQTPSHQVTQMGQEVILRCVPISNHLYFYWYRQILGQKVEFLVSFYNNEISEKSEIFDDQFSVERPDGSNFTLKIRSTKLEDSAMYFCASSEKGQGLNTEAFFGQGTRLTVV.

Comments on this clone: The conserved phenylalanine or tryptophan is not found at the CDR3 terminus, so this likely reflects a read error. The V call is TRBV4-1, the J call TRBJ1-2, with 8 bases matching TRBD1. Germline lookup yields CDR1 MGHRA and CDR2 YSYEKL. This CDR3 region has 14 residues. The J segment lost 2 bases and the V segment lost 1 base, leaving 0 bases of the junction unmatched. CDR3 nucleotide sequence: TGCGCCAGCAGCCAAGCAGGGGGCAACTATGGCTACACCTCC. This gives the protein CASSQAGGNYGYTS.

The chain carries TRBV5-1 and TRBJ2-5, with D possibly TRBD1 on 5 matching bases. Trimming removed 5 bases at V and 0 bases at J, with 17 bases between. The CDR3 has 16 residues. Germline CDR1 reads SGHRS; CDR2 reads YFSETQ. The CDR3 DNA reads TGCGCCAGCAGGCAAACAGGTTCGGGCAACCAAGAGACCCAGTACTTC. Amino acids: CASRQTGSGNQETQYF.